Following are 32 T cell receptor beta chains from one sample sequenced in a study of blood T cell repertoires in COVID-19. Data came from immunoSEQ multiplex PCR; TCRdb stores just in-frame clones and leaves some out. The table has about 310,000 clones, 90% seen once. Sequenced: peripheral blood. All receptors come from a woman in her thirties or forties with COVID-19, enrolled during active disease.

V gene TRBV5-1 combines with J gene TRBJ2-7, with 9 bases that match TRBD1. Per the germline V gene, CDR1 is SGHRS and CDR2 is YFSETQ. With 0 bases clipped from V and 9 bases from J, the junction kept 10 bases outside the gene matches. The CDR3 is 15 residues long. DNA for the CDR3: TGCGCCAGCAGCTTGGGGACAGGGGTAGGAAATGGGCAGTACTTC. It encodes CASSLGTGVGNGQYF.

V gene TRBV14 combines with J gene TRBJ1-2; tentative D call: TRBD1 (5 bases). In germline, CDR1 is SGHDN, CDR2 FVKESK. The CDR3 contains 15 residues. V lost 1 base and J 8 bases, leaving 17 bases between the germline ends. CDR3 bases: TGTGCCAGCAGCCAAGGGGACTCGCGAAGATTGGGCTACACCTTC. It is translated as CASSQGDSRRLGYTF.

The chain is built from TRBV5-1 and TRBJ2-7; the match to TRBD2 covers 12 bases. The length of the CDR3 is 18 residues. CDR1 and CDR2 (germline): SGHRS, YFSETQ. The ends lost 1 base at V and 2 bases at J; junction bases unmatched: 10. The CDR3 DNA reads TGCGCCAGCAGCTTGTCCGGACTAGCGGGACTCAGCGCCTACGAGCAGTACTTC. This translates into CASSLSGLAGLSAYEQYF.

The V call is TRBV19, the J call TRBJ1-1, with TRBD1 as a possible D gene (6 bases). Germline CDR1 is LNHDA and CDR2 is SQIVND (reference sequence). Between the trimmed V and J ends, which lost 6 bases and 4 bases, there was a span of 18 bases. The CDR3 loop spans 15 amino acids. The CDR3 loop reads CASSLRPGVSTEAFF. CDR3 nucleotides: TGTGCCAGTAGCCTTCGTCCAGGGGTGAGCACTGAAGCTTTCTTT.

The chain employs TRBV11-2 and TRBJ1-1; the match to TRBD1 covers 7 bases. Losses at the gene ends were 5 bases for V and 4 bases for J; bases not matched to a gene: 7. The germline CDR1 and CDR2 sequences are SGHAT and FQNNGV. There are 14 residues in the CDR3. The CDR3 bases are TGTGCCAGCAGCCTCGGGACAGCGATCACTGAAGCTTTCTTT. It codes for CASSLGTAITEAFF.

The rearrangement joins TRBV6-1 to TRBJ1-2; D is uncertain. The CDR3 length is 14 residues. Germline assignment: CDR1 MNHNS and CDR2 SASEGT. Trimming cost V 0 bases and J 7 bases, with 12 bases left between them. The CDR3 nucleotides are TGTGCCAGCAGTGAAGCCGCGAACGTCCGTGGCTACACCTTC. It encodes CASSEAANVRGYTF.

The chain links TRBV19 to TRBJ1-2; 8 positions match TRBD1. Germline values: CDR1 LNHDA, CDR2 SQIVND (reference sequence). CDR3 size: 17 residues. After removal of 2 bases from V and 5 bases from J, the junction contained 13 bases not matched to a gene. As DNA, the CDR3 is TGTGCCAGTAGTATACACAGGGGGTCCCAACCCTCATATGGCTACACCTTC. It translates to CASSIHRGSQPSYGYTF.

On this clone: The same CDR3 also results from other DNA sequences found in this sample. This chain joins TRBV28 and TRBJ2-7; D uncertain. CDR1 and CDR2 from the germline V gene are MDHEN and SYDVKM. The V end was cut by 3 bases, the J end by 0 bases, with 3 bases between. The CDR3 length is 12 residues. CDR3 DNA sequence: TGTGCCAGCAGTTTTCGCTCCTACGAGCAGTACTTC. Amino acid sequence: CASSFRSYEQYF.

Written as DNA, the CDR3 is TGTGCCAGCAGCCTACCCCAGGGGCACGAGGGCTACACCTTC. Protein: CASSLPQGHEGYTF. The rearrangement uses TRBV28 and TRBJ1-2, with D tentatively TRBD1 (6 bases). Germline V gives CDR1 MDHEN, CDR2 SYDVKM. This CDR3 spans 14 amino acids. The V end was cut by 6 bases, the J end by 8 bases, with 19 bases between.

The chain is built from TRBV5-4 and TRBJ1-6, with D tentatively TRBD1 (6 bases). Germline CDR1 and CDR2: SGHNT and YYREEE (reference sequence). This CDR3 region has 17 residues. The ends were cut back, 0 bases at V and 1 base at J, with 11 bases in the middle. CDR3 nucleotide sequence: TGTGCCAGCAGCTTGGACAGGGTGGGGTCCTATAATTCACCCCTCCACTTT. Translating it yields CASSLDRVGSYNSPLHF.

This chain links TRBV18 with TRBJ2-1; the match to TRBD2 covers 9 bases. V was pared by 4 bases and J by 3 bases, with 10 bases of the junction left unmatched. Germline V lookup: CDR1 KGHSH, CDR2 LQKENI. This CDR3 comprises 17 residues. The CDR3 here is CASSLIAGTSIYNEQFF. The DNA for the CDR3 is TGTGCCAGCTCACTTATAGCCGGGACTAGCATCTACAATGAGCAGTTCTTC.

CDR3 in amino acids: CASSLGLAGSTGELFF. The CDR3 region has the DNA TGTGCCAGCAGCTTAGGACTAGCGGGGAGCACCGGGGAGCTGTTTTTT. J is TRBJ2-2 and V is TRBV7-9; 11 nucleotides line up with TRBD2. V lost 1 base to trimming and J lost 4 bases; unmatched junction nucleotides: 2. CDR1 is SEHNR, CDR2 FQNEAQ, per germline (reference sequence). The CDR3 spans 16 residues.

The V call is TRBV28, the J call TRBJ2-7; TRBD1 is a possible D gene (6 bases). The CDR3 consists of 14 residues. Trimming removed 3 bases at V and 3 bases at J, with 12 bases between. The germline V gene has CDR1 MDHEN and CDR2 SYDVKM. The CDR3 region is CASSFSVGGYEQYF. The DNA for the CDR3 is TGTGCCAGCAGTTTCTCAGTAGGGGGCTACGAGCAGTACTTC.

The chain employs TRBV6-6 and TRBJ2-5, with TRBD2 matching over 14 bases. This CDR3 comprises 16 residues. Germline V gene data show CDR1 as MNHNY and CDR2 as SVGAGI (reference sequence). V was pared by 4 bases and J by 1 base, with 2 bases of the junction left unmatched. CDR3 sequence reads: CASSSGLAGGQETQYF. The CDR3, as DNA: TGTGCCAGCAGTTCCGGACTAGCGGGGGGCCAAGAGACCCAGTACTTC.

This clone appeared a few times. CDR3 residues: CASSVSSGVNYEQYF. The CDR3 nucleotides read TGTGCCAGCAGCGTATCTAGCGGGGTTAACTACGAGCAGTACTTC. The gene calls are TRBV9 and TRBJ2-7, with 9 bases lining up with TRBD2. The CDR3 has 15 amino acids. Germline V gene data show CDR1 as SGDLS and CDR2 as YYNGEE. Trimming took 1 base from V and 3 from J; bases not matched to a gene: 5.

This chain links TRBV24-1 with TRBJ1-1; 9 bases agree with TRBD1. The CDR3 spans 15 residues. CDR1 KGHDR and CDR2 SFDVKD come from the germline V gene. The ends lost 6 bases at V and 0 bases at J; junction bases unmatched: 4. The DNA of the CDR3 is TGTGCCACCAGTCCCGGGACAGGGATGAACACTGAAGCTTTCTTT. This sequence encodes CATSPGTGMNTEAFF.

The rearrangement links TRBV19 to TRBJ1-5; D might be TRBD1 (5 bases). V lost 5 bases, J lost 7 bases, and 21 bases lay in between. The CDR3 runs 16 residues. Germline CDR1 and CDR2: LNHDA and SQIVND (reference sequence). The CDR3 region is CASSPNRRGWVQPQHF. For the CDR3, the DNA is TGTGCCAGTAGTCCCAATAGAAGGGGTTGGGTCCAGCCCCAGCATTTT.

In DNA form, the CDR3 reads TGTGCCAGCAGTCTCTCCGGGGGACCTCGGGGAGCTTTCTTT. As protein: CASSLSGGPRGAFF. The genes are TRBV27 and TRBJ1-1, with D possibly being TRBD1 (5 bases). This CDR3 spans 14 amino acids. V lost 5 bases and J lost 10, with 20 bases in between. Germline values: CDR1 MNHEY, CDR2 SMNVEV (reference sequence).

This clone was observed once. This chain connects TRBV12-3 or TRBV12-4 to TRBJ1-1; D is ambiguous. This CDR3 contains 11 residues. The V end lost 6 bases, the J end lost 8 bases, and 10 bases lay between the germline ends. The CDR3 region is CASSYVREAFF. The CDR3 DNA reads TGTGCCAGCAGCTATGTTCGAGAAGCTTTCTTT.

This chain joins TRBV12-3 or TRBV12-4 and TRBJ1-6; the match to TRBD1 covers 8 bases. V shed 6 bases and J 8 bases; nucleotides not matched to a gene: 0. The CDR3 totals 12 residues. The CDR3 spells CASRTGDSPLHF. As DNA, the CDR3 is TGTGCCAGCAGGACAGGGGATTCACCCCTCCACTTT.

V and J are TRBV19 and TRBJ2-1; possibly TRBD1 for D (5 bases). The CDR3 has 15 residues. CDR1 and CDR2 from the germline V gene are LNHDA and SQIVND (reference sequence). Trimming cost V 3 bases and J 6 bases, with 15 bases left between them. Written as DNA, the CDR3 is TGTGCCAGTAGTATTCTTAGGGGAAACCTCAATGAGCAGTTCTTC. It codes for CASSILRGNLNEQFF.

This clone was found once. CDR3 sequence (DNA): TGCGCCAGCAGCCCGTCCAGGGGGTATGGCTACACCTTC. This encodes CASSPSRGYGYTF. This rearrangement joins TRBV4-3 to TRBJ1-2; 7 bases match TRBD1. Germline V gene sequence: CDR1 LGHNA, CDR2 YSLEER. The CDR3 runs to 13 residues. V shed 4 bases, J shed 5 bases, and the junction held 4 bases outside the gene matches.

This chain links TRBV5-4 with TRBJ1-6, with 7 bases fitting TRBD1. V lost 0 bases, J lost 6 bases, and 0 bases stayed unmatched. CDR1 SGHNT and CDR2 YYREEE come from the germline V gene (reference sequence). The CDR3 loop spans 14 amino acids. The CDR3 is CASSLDRGNSPLHF. DNA for the CDR3: TGTGCCAGCAGCTTGGACAGGGGTAATTCACCCCTCCACTTT.

The chain is built from TRBV27 and TRBJ1-5, with 9 positions matching TRBD1. V shed 6 bases, J shed 6 bases, and the junction held 12 bases outside the gene matches. The CDR3 contains 16 residues. The germline V gene has CDR1 MNHEY and CDR2 SMNVEV (reference sequence). DNA for the CDR3: TGTGCCAGCAGACTTACCGGGACAGGGAAGAGTCAGCCCCAGCATTTT. This codes for CASRLTGTGKSQPQHF.

The chain uses TRBV2 and TRBJ2-2, with D possibly being TRBD2 (5 bases). Trimming removed 5 bases at V and 6 bases at J, with 13 bases between. CDR3 length equals 14 residues. Germline CDR1 reads SNHLY; CDR2 reads FYNNEI. CDR3 loop: CASSWLQRAGELFF. The CDR3 nucleotides read TGTGCCAGCAGTTGGTTACAGAGGGCCGGGGAGCTGTTTTTT.

In DNA form, the CDR3 reads TGCGCCAGCAGCCCGGGGACAGGTAAGACTGAAGCTTTCTTT. Amino acid sequence: CASSPGTGKTEAFF. The V and J genes are TRBV5-1 and TRBJ1-1, with 8 bases aligning to TRBD1. V lost 4 bases, J lost 5 bases, and 7 bases stayed unmatched. Germline V CDR1 and CDR2: SGHRS, YFSETQ. The CDR3 runs to 14 residues.

The chain combines TRBV7-3 with TRBJ2-1; possible D gene TRBD2, 5 bases. The V and J ends lost 8 bases and 6 bases respectively, with 11 bases between them. There are 12 residues in the CDR3. Germline CDR1 and CDR2: SGHTA and FQGTGA. The CDR3 DNA reads TGTGCCAGCGGACTCTATAGCAATGAGCAGTTCTTC. Protein sequence: CASGLYSNEQFF.

The V and J genes are TRBV6-1 and TRBJ1-3; TRBD1 agrees at 7 bases. The length of the CDR3 is 17 residues. Germline CDR1 reads MNHNS; CDR2 reads SASEGT. The ends lost 2 bases at V and 0 bases at J; junction bases unmatched: 7. DNA for the CDR3: TGTGCCAGCAGTGAATGGCCCGGGACAGTCTCTGGAAACACCATATATTTT. It yields the protein CASSEWPGTVSGNTIYF.

This clone appeared once. The chain has TRBV28 and TRBJ2-2; 10 bases align to TRBD1. The V and J ends lost 10 bases and 2 bases, in that order; junction bases with no gene match: 4. There are 14 residues in the CDR3. Germline assignment: CDR1 MDHEN and CDR2 SYDVKM. The CDR3 loop is CATRDRGNTGELFF. In DNA form, the CDR3 reads TGTGCCACCCGGGACAGGGGAAACACCGGGGAGCTGTTTTTT.

The rearrangement uses TRBV7-2 and TRBJ2-3, with TRBD1 matching over 9 bases. The CDR3 sequence is 15 residues long. V lost 4 bases to trimming and J lost 4 bases; unmatched junction nucleotides: 6. Germline CDR1 reads SGHTA; CDR2 reads FQGNSA. This CDR3 is CASSSPDRGSDTQYF. DNA of the CDR3: TGTGCCAGCAGCTCACCCGACAGGGGGTCAGATACGCAGTATTTT. Complete variable domain (other parts from reference TRBV7-2 and TRBJ2-3): GAGVSQSPSNKVTEKGKDVELRCDPISGHTALYWYRQSLGQGLEFLIYFQGNSAPDKSGLPSDRFSAERTGGSVSTLTIQRTQQEDSAVYLCASSSPDRGSDTQYFGPGTRLTVL.

This clone was observed once. V is TRBV6-2 or TRBV6-3 and J is TRBJ2-3; possibly TRBD1 for D (5 bases). This CDR3 spans 15 amino acids. The V and J ends lost 0 bases and 0 bases respectively, with 7 bases between them. Germline CDR1 is MNHEY and CDR2 is SVGEGT. CDR3 in amino acids: CASSYSSGSTDTQYF. DNA for the CDR3: TGTGCCAGCAGTTACTCTTCAGGGAGCACAGATACGCAGTATTTT.

As regards this clone: The sample carries other DNA sequences with the same CDR3. The V gene is TRBV5-1, the J gene TRBJ1-1, with D possibly matching TRBD1 (5 bases). The CDR3 sequence is 15 residues long. Trimming shortened V by 4 bases and J by 1 base, and 14 bases separated the two germline ends. From germline, CDR1 is SGHRS and CDR2 YFSETQ. Written as DNA, the CDR3 is TGCGCCAGCAGCGCCCTCGGGGGGGAGAACACTGAAGCTTTCTTT. This codes for CASSALGGENTEAFF.